The 18 T cell receptor beta chains in this list originate from one sample, sequenced in a study of response to subunit inactivated influenza vaccine (dated by TCRdb to 2017 to 2018). The sample's time point label, in plain terms: approximately 45 days after influenza vaccine administration. Receptor amplification or capture employed RT-PCR. Sequencing took place on an Illumina HiSeq 2500. TCRdb cleaned the public reads at Q25 with fastp, built clones with MiXCR and kept in-frame beta chains. Each entry is one CDR3 protein sequence, shown with its most common DNA and genes. The sample has 160,000 or so distinct CDR3 sequences on record, approximately 10% of them singletons. The leading ten clones occupy around 12% of the sample. Sequencing was performed on non-naive T cells sorted from PBMCs, taken more than 35 days after vaccination. The cell subset or site label, read with the paper, signifies: memory T cell fraction. These receptors all come from a middle-aged man who received an inactivated influenza vaccine. Donor details come from another sample of the same person, matched by shared clones.

This clonotype was observed a few times. The chain couples TRBV14 to TRBJ1-2, with D uncertain. Trimming removed 4 bases at V and 3 bases at J, with 18 bases between. Germline CDR1 and CDR2: SGHDN and FVKESK. The CDR3 has 16 amino acids. CDR3 in amino acids: CASSPLGLGNDYGYTF. In DNA, the CDR3 is TGTGCCAGCAGCCCCTTGGGTCTGGGGAACGACTATGGCTACACCTTC. Together with reference TRBV14 and TRBJ1-2, the CDR3 gives the full variable domain: EAGVTQFPSHSVIEKGQTVTLRCDPISGHDNLYWYRRVMGKEIKFLLHFVKESKQDESGMPNNRFLAERTGGTYSTLKVQPAELEDSGVYFCASSPLGLGNDYGYTFGSGTRLTVV.

This clonotype was seen more than once but under ten times. The J gene is TRBJ2-3, the V gene TRBV7-2; no definite D call. Between the trimmed V and J ends, which lost 7 bases and 0 bases, there was a span of 14 bases. CDR1 and CDR2 from the germline V gene are SGHTA and FQGNSA. There are 15 residues in the CDR3. The CDR3 reads CASTPRRSSTDTQYF. CDR3 nucleotides: TGTGCCAGCACACCGAGGCGGTCTAGCACAGATACGCAGTATTTT.

This clonotype was counted only a few times. The rearrangement links TRBV20-1 to TRBJ2-1, with 9 bases aligning to TRBD2. This CDR3 has 14 residues. Germline V lookup: CDR1 DFQATT, CDR2 SNEGSKA (reference sequence). V gave up 8 bases and J gave up 9 bases; unmatched junction bases: 14. CDR3 loop: CSLLGASGVGEQFF. The DNA of the CDR3 is TGCAGTCTTTTGGGGGCTAGCGGGGTTGGTGAGCAGTTCTTC.

This clonotype was recorded many times. The chain links TRBV4-1 to TRBJ2-7; TRBD2 aligns across 12 bases. The CDR3 spans 18 residues. The J segment lost 2 bases and the V segment lost 1 base, leaving 9 bases of the junction unmatched. Germline V gives CDR1 MGHRA, CDR2 YSYEKL. CDR3 sequence: CASSQGRLAGGQTYEQYF. Here the CDR3 DNA reads TGCGCCAGCAGCCAAGGCCGGCTAGCGGGGGGGCAAACCTACGAGCAGTACTTC.

The chain couples TRBV12-3 or TRBV12-4 to TRBJ1-1; perhaps TRBD1 as D (5 bases). V was shortened by 8 bases and J by 1 base, with 20 bases between the two germline ends. CDR3 length: 16 amino acids. CDR3 sequence (DNA): TGTGCCAGCGGCTCCTTACTCGGGGGGGGGAACACTGAAGCTTTCTTT. It yields the protein CASGSLLGGGNTEAFF.

The rearrangement links TRBV20-1 to TRBJ2-1, with 7 bases matching TRBD2. The V and J ends lost 1 base and 8 bases, in that order; junction bases with no gene match: 11. The CDR3 sequence is 15 residues long. From germline, CDR1 is DFQATT and CDR2 SNEGSKA (reference sequence). Here the CDR3 DNA reads TGCAGTGCTAGAGGGCTGCGGGAGCCCGGGGATGAGCAGTTCTTC. This codes for CSARGLREPGDEQFF.

The J gene is TRBJ1-1, the V gene TRBV7-2; 9 positions agree with TRBD1. The CDR3 is 15 amino acids. V trimming: 5 bases; J trimming: 4 bases; junction bases outside the gene matches: 8. Germline CDR1 is SGHTA and CDR2 is FQGNSA. Here the CDR3 DNA reads TGTGCCAGCAGCGCCCAACAGGGGGCCCCCACTGAAGCTTTCTTT. This translates into CASSAQQGAPTEAFF.

This clonotype has just a few counts. This chain joins TRBV7-6 and TRBJ2-7; 9 bases are shared with TRBD1. V dropped 2 bases and J dropped 3; count of bases not matched to a gene: 5. Germline V gene lookup returns CDR1 SGHVS and CDR2 FNYEAQ. This CDR3 has 15 residues. This CDR3 is CASSLRTGVFYEQYF. CDR3 in DNA: TGTGCCAGCAGCTTAAGGACAGGGGTTTTCTACGAGCAGTACTTC.

The chain combines TRBV7-3 with TRBJ2-1; tentative D call: TRBD2 (6 bases). The CDR3 sequence is 14 residues long. Trimming shortened V by 5 bases and J by 4 bases, and 12 bases separated the two germline ends. The germline CDR1 and CDR2 sequences are SGHTA and FQGTGA. CDR3 DNA sequence: TGTGCCAGCAGCCCGGGAGCGACGTACAATGAGCAGTTCTTC. Amino acids: CASSPGATYNEQFF. Full variable domain (outside the CDR3, taken from reference TRBV7-3 and TRBJ2-1): GAGVSQTPSNKVTEKGKYVELRCDPISGHTALYWYRQSLGQGPEFLIYFQGTGAADDSGLPNDRFFAVRPEGSVSTLKIQRTERGDSAVYLCASSPGATYNEQFFGPGTRLTVL.

The sample holds a few counts of this clonotype. The chain recombines TRBV14 with TRBJ2-2, with a weak D call TRBD2 (5 bases). The CDR3 is made up of 17 amino acids. The germline V and J ends were trimmed by 2 bases and 4 bases, with 17 bases remaining between them. Germline V gives CDR1 SGHDN, CDR2 FVKESK. CDR3 nucleotides: TGTGCCAGCAGCCAAAGAGTAGGCGGGCGGAGCACCGGGGAGCTGTTTTTT. This gives the protein CASSQRVGGRSTGELFF.

This clonotype was counted many times. The chain joins TRBV27 to TRBJ2-3; 9 positions agree with TRBD2. The CDR3 is 19 amino acids. Germline CDR1 is MNHEY and CDR2 is SMNVEV (reference sequence). With V trimmed by 2 bases and J by 0 bases, 12 bases remained unmatched. The CDR3 is CASSLIGTSWASSTDTQYF. DNA of the CDR3: TGTGCCAGCAGTTTAATCGGGACTAGCTGGGCGTCTAGCACAGATACGCAGTATTTT.

This CDR3 is CASRVAGGPNEQFF. In DNA, the CDR3 is TGTGCCAGCAGGGTAGCGGGGGGCCCGAATGAGCAGTTCTTC. The genes are TRBV6-1 and TRBJ2-1, with 10 bases that match TRBD2. The trim removed 6 bases at V and 7 bases at J, leaving 6 bases unmatched. The CDR3 is 14 residues long. CDR1 and CDR2 from the germline V gene are MNHNS and SASEGT.

This clonotype was seen at least ten times. V and J are TRBV4-3 and TRBJ2-1; 7 nucleotides line up with TRBD2. CDR3 length equals 17 residues. Germline values: CDR1 LGHNA, CDR2 YSLEER. With 1 base clipped from V and 3 bases from J, the junction kept 9 bases outside the gene matches. CDR3 DNA sequence: TGCGCCAGCAGCCAAGCCGACCTAGCGGAGCACTACAATGAGCAGTTCTTC. Translation gives CASSQADLAEHYNEQFF.

This clonotype is classed as medium-sized (0.01 to 0.1%). The chain employs TRBV4-3 and TRBJ2-1; perhaps TRBD2 as D (5 bases). Germline CDR1 reads LGHNA; CDR2 reads YSLEER. This CDR3 contains 13 residues. The V and J ends lost 4 bases and 9 bases respectively, with 13 bases between them. In DNA, the CDR3 is TGCGCCAGCAGCCTCTACCCTGGGAGTGAGCAGTTCTTC. Its protein product is CASSLYPGSEQFF.

This clonotype was detected a few times. This chain uses TRBV6-2 or TRBV6-3 with TRBJ1-5; D unclear. This CDR3 has 13 amino acids. Germline CDR1 reads MNHEY; CDR2 reads SVGEGT. V dropped 4 bases and J dropped 3 bases, with 7 bases sitting between them. In nucleotides, the CDR3 is TGTGCCAGCAGTTGGGGTGCCAATCAGCCCCAGCATTTT. This codes for CASSWGANQPQHF.

The chain is built from TRBV24-1 and TRBJ2-2; TRBD1 agrees at 12 bases. The trim removed 7 bases at V and 4 bases at J, leaving 9 bases unmatched. This CDR3 region has 17 residues. CDR1 and CDR2 from the germline V gene are KGHDR and SFDVKD. CDR3 loop: CATRSAGTGGGTGELFF. The CDR3 region has the DNA TGTGCCACCAGGAGTGCCGGGACAGGGGGCGGCACCGGGGAGCTGTTTTTT.

This clonotype was recorded many times. V is TRBV7-3 and J is TRBJ2-1; D is possibly TRBD2 (5 bases). The CDR3 length is 14 residues. Germline CDR1 SGHTA, CDR2 FQGTGA. The V end lost 4 bases, the J end lost 9 bases, and 16 bases lay between the germline ends. The CDR3, as DNA: TGTGCCAGCAGCTCCACTTTTGATGCGGGTGAGCAGTTCTTC. It translates to CASSSTFDAGEQFF.

The CDR3 loop reads CALSSPWTSGSLGKNIQYF. The CDR3 coding sequence is TGTGCCCTCAGCTCGCCCTGGACTAGCGGGAGTTTGGGCAAAAACATTCAGTACTTC. The V gene is TRBV12-3 or TRBV12-4, the J gene TRBJ2-4, with 13 bases fitting TRBD2. The CDR3 loop spans 19 amino acids. The V segment lost 11 bases and the J segment 3 bases; nucleotides outside the gene matches: 19.